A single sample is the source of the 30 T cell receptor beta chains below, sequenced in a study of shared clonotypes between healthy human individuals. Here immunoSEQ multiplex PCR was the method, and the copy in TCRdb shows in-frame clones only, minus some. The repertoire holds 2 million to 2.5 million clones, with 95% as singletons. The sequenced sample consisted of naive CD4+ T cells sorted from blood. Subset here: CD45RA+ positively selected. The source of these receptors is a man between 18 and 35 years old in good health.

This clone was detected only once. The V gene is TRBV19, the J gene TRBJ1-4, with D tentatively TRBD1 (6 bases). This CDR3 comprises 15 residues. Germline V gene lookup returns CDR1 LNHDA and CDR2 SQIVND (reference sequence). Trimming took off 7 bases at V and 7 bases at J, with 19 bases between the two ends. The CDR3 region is CASNDDRRGGEKLFF. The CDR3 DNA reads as TGTGCCAGTAACGACGACAGGCGGGGAGGTGAAAAACTGTTTTTT. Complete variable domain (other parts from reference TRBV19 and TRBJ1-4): DGGITQSPKYLFRKEGQNVTLSCEQNLNHDAMYWYRQDPGQGLRLIYYSQIVNDFQKGDIAEGYSVSREKKESFPLTVTSAQKNPTAFYLCASNDDRRGGEKLFFGSGTQLSVL.

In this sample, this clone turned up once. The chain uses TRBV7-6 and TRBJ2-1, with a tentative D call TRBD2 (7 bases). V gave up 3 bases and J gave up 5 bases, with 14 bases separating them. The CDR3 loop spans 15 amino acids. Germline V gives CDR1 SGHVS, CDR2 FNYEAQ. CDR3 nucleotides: TGTGCCAGCAGCTTCCGGGCGGGGGCGGACAATGAGCAGTTCTTC. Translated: CASSFRAGADNEQFF. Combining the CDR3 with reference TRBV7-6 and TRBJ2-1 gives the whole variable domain GAGVSQSPRYKVTKRGQDVALRCDPISGHVSLYWYRQALGQGPEFLTYFNYEAQQDKSGLPNDRFSAERPEGSISTLTIQRTEQRDSAMYRCASSFRAGADNEQFFGPGTRLTVL.

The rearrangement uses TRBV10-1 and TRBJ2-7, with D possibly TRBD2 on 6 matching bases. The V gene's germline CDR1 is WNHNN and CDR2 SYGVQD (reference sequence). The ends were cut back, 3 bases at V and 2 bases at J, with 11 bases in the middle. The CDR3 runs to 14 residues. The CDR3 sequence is CASSDGGEPYEQYF. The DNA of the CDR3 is TGCGCCAGCAGTGACGGGGGTGAGCCCTACGAGCAGTACTTC.

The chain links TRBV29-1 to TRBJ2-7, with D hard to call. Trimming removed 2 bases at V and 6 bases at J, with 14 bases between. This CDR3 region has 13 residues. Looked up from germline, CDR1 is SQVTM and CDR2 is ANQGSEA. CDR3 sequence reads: CSVERDGTGEQYF. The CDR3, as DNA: TGCAGCGTTGAACGAGACGGCACCGGCGAGCAGTACTTC.

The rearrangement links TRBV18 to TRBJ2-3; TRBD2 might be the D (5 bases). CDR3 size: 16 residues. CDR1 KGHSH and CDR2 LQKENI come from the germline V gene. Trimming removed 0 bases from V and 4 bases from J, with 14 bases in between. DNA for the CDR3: TGTGCCAGCTCACCACCGGGTAGCGTGAGCGCAGATACGCAGTATTTT. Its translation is CASSPPGSVSADTQYF.

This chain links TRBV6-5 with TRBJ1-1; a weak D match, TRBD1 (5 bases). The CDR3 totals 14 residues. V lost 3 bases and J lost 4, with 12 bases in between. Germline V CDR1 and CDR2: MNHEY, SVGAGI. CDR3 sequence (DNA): TGTGCCAGCAGTTATTATTTAGGGACCACTGAAGCTTTCTTT. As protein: CASSYYLGTTEAFF.

The CDR3 loop reads CASSSPKGRLSYEQYF. The CDR3 bases are TGTGCCAGCAGCTCTCCTAAGGGGAGGCTCTCCTACGAGCAGTACTTC. This chain connects TRBV7-2 to TRBJ2-7; D is possibly TRBD2 (6 bases). This CDR3 has 16 residues. V lost 4 bases and J lost 0, with 16 bases in between. Germline CDR1 SGHTA, CDR2 FQGNSA.

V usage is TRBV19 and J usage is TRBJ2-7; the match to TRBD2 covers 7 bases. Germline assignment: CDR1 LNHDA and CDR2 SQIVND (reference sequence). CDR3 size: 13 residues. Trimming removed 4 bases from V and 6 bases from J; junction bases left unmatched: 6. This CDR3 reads CASSTQAGLEQYF. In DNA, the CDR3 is TGTGCCAGTAGTACCCAAGCGGGGCTCGAGCAGTACTTC. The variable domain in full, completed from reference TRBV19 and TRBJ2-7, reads DGGITQSPKYLFRKEGQNVTLSCEQNLNHDAMYWYRQDPGQGLRLIYYSQIVNDFQKGDIAEGYSVSREKKESFPLTVTSAQKNPTAFYLCASSTQAGLEQYFGPGTRLTVT.

CDR3 protein: CASRDSPSPLHF. In DNA form, the CDR3 reads TGTGCCAGCCGGGACAGTCCATCGCCCCTCCACTTT. The chain joins TRBV6-1 to TRBJ1-6; TRBD1 matches 7 bases. This CDR3 has 12 residues. Losses at the gene ends were 8 bases for V and 13 bases for J; bases not matched to a gene: 8. CDR1 and CDR2 from the germline V gene are MNHNS and SASEGT.

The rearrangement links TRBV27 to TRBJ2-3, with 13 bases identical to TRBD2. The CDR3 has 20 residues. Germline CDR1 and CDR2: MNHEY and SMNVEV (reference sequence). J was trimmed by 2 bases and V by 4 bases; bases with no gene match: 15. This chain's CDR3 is CASSWWGGPGLAGNTDTQYF. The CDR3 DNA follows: TGTGCCAGCAGTTGGTGGGGGGGCCCGGGACTAGCGGGGAACACAGATACGCAGTATTTT.

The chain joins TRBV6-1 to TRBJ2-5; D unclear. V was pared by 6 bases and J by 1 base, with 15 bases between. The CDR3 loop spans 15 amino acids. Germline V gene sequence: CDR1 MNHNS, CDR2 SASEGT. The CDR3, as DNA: TGTGCCAGCAGCCTGCCGAGAGTTACCCAAGAGACCCAGTACTTC. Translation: CASSLPRVTQETQYF.

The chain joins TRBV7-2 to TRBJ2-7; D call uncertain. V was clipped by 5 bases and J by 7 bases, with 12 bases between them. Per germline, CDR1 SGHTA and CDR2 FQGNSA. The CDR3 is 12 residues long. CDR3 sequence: CASSPGELEQYF. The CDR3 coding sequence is TGTGCCAGCAGCCCCGGCGAGTTGGAGCAGTACTTC.

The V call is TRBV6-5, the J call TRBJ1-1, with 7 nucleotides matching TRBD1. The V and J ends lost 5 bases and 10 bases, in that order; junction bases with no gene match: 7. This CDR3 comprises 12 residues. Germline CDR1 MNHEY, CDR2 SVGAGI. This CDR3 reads CASSTRQGLAFF. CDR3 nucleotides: TGTGCCAGCAGTACCCGACAGGGACTAGCTTTCTTT.

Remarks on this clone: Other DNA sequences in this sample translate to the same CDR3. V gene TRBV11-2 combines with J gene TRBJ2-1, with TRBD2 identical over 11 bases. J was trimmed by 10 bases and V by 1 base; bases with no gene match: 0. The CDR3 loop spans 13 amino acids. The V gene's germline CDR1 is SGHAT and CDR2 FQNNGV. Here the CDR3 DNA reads TGTGCCAGCAGCTTAGGACTAGCGGGGGAGCAGTTCTTC. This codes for CASSLGLAGEQFF. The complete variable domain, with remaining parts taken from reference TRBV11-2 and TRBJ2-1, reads EAGVAQSPRYKIIEKRQSVAFWCNPISGHATLYWYQQILGQGPKLLIQFQNNGVVDDSQLPKDRFSAERLKGVDSTLKIQPAKLEDSAVYLCASSLGLAGEQFFGPGTRLTVL.

The CDR3 bases are TGTGCCAGCAGCTTAGTAGAAACGGCGGATGAAAAACTGTTTTTT. It is translated as CASSLVETADEKLFF. The chain employs TRBV7-9 and TRBJ1-4; D call uncertain. CDR1 and CDR2 (germline): SEHNR, FQNEAQ (reference sequence). There are 15 residues in the CDR3. Trimming pared 1 base from V and 6 bases from J, leaving 12 bases between.

CDR3 sequence reads: CASSIRDRVQLFF. In nucleotides, the CDR3 is TGTGCCAGTAGTATCAGGGACAGGGTACAACTGTTTTTT. The V and J genes are TRBV19 and TRBJ1-4; the match to TRBD1 covers 9 bases. The CDR3 sequence is 13 residues long. CDR1 LNHDA and CDR2 SQIVND come from the germline V gene (reference sequence). Trimming took 3 bases from V and 12 from J; bases not matched to a gene: 5. Drawing the rest from reference TRBV19 and TRBJ1-4, the complete variable domain is DGGITQSPKYLFRKEGQNVTLSCEQNLNHDAMYWYRQDPGQGLRLIYYSQIVNDFQKGDIAEGYSVSREKKESFPLTVTSAQKNPTAFYLCASSIRDRVQLFFGSGTQLSVL.

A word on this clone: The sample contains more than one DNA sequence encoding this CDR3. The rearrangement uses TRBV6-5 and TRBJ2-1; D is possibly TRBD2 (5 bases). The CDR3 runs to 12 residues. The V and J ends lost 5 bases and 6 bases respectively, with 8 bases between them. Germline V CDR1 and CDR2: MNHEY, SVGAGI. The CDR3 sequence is CASSRTSNEQFF. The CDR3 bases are TGTGCCAGCAGTCGAACTAGCAATGAGCAGTTCTTC.

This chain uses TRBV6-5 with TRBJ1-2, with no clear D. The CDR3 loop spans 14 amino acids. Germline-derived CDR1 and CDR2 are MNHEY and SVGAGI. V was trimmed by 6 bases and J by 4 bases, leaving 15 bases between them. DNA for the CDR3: TGTGCCAGCAGCCCACATGAATACAGCTATGGCTACACCTTC. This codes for CASSPHEYSYGYTF.

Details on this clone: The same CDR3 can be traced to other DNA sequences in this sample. CDR3 bases: TGTGCCATCTCGGGGCTAGCGGGCACAGATACGCAGTATTTT. This sequence encodes CAISGLAGTDTQYF. V gene TRBV10-3 combines with J gene TRBJ2-3; 7 bases are a match to TRBD2. Germline V gene data show CDR1 as ENHRY and CDR2 as SYGVKD. V lost 8 bases and J lost 1; bases outside the gene matches: 6. This CDR3 is 14 amino acids long.

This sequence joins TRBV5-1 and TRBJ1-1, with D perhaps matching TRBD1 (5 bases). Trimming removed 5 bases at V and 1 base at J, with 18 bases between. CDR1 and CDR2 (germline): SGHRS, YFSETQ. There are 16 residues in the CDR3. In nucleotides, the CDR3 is TGCGCCAGCAGAGGAAAGGGGAACATCGCGAACACTGAAGCTTTCTTT. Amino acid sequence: CASRGKGNIANTEAFF.

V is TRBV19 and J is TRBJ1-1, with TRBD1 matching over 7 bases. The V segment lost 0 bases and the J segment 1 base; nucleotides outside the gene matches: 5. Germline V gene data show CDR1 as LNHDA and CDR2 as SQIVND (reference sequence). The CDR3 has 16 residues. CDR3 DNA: TGTGCCAGTAGTATAGACGGGGACAGTCCGAACACTGAAGCTTTCTTT. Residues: CASSIDGDSPNTEAFF. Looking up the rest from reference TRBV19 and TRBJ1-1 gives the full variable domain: DGGITQSPKYLFRKEGQNVTLSCEQNLNHDAMYWYRQDPGQGLRLIYYSQIVNDFQKGDIAEGYSVSREKKESFPLTVTSAQKNPTAFYLCASSIDGDSPNTEAFFGQGTRLTVV.

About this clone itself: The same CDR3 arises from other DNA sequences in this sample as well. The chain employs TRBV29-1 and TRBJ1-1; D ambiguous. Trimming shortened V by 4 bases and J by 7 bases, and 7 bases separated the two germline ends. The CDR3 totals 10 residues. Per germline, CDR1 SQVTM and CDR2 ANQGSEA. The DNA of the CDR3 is TGCAGCGTTGGCCAAGGTGAAGCTTTCTTT. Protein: CSVGQGEAFF.

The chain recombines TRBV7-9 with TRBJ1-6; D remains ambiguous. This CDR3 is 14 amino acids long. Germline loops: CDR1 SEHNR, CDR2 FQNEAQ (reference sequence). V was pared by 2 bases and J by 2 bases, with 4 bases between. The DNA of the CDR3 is TGTGCCAGCAGCTTACGGCCCTATAATTCACCCCTCCACTTT. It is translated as CASSLRPYNSPLHF.

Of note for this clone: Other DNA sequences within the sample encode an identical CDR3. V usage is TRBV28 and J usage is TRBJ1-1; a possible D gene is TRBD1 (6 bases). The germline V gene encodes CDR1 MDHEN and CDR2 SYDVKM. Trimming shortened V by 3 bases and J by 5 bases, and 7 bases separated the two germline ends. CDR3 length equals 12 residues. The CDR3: CASSFRGTEAFF. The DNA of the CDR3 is TGTGCCAGCAGTTTTAGGGGGACTGAAGCTTTCTTT.

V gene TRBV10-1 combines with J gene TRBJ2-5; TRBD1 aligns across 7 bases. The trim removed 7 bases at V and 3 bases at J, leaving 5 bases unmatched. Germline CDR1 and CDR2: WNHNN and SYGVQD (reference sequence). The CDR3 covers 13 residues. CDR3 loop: CASKVDREETQYF. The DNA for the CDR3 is TGCGCCAGCAAAGTCGACAGGGAAGAGACCCAGTACTTC.

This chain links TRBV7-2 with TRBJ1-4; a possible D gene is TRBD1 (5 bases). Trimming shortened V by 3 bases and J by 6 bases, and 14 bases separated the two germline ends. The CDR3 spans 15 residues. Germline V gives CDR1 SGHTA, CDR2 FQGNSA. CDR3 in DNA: TGTGCCAGCAGCTTGGTGGGGGTTGGGGATGAAAAACTGTTTTTT. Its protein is CASSLVGVGDEKLFF.

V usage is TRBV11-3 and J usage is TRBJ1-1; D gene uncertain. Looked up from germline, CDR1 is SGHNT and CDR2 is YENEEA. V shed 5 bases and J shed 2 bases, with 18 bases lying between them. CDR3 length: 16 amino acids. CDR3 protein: CASSPVGHLGNTEAFF. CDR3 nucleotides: TGTGCCAGCAGCCCGGTAGGGCACCTGGGAAACACTGAAGCTTTCTTT. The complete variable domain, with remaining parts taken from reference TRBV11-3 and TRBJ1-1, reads EAGVVQSPRYKIIEKKQPVAFWCNPISGHNTLYWYLQNLGQGPELLIRYENEEAVDDSQLPKDRFSAERLKGVDSTLKIQPAELGDSAVYLCASSPVGHLGNTEAFFGQGTRLTVV.

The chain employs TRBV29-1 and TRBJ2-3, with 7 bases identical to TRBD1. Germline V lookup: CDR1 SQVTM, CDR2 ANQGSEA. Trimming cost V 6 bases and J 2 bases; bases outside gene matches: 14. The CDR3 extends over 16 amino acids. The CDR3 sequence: CSVLRVGGIVTDTQYF. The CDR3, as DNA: TGCAGCGTCCTCCGAGTAGGGGGCATTGTCACAGATACGCAGTATTTT.

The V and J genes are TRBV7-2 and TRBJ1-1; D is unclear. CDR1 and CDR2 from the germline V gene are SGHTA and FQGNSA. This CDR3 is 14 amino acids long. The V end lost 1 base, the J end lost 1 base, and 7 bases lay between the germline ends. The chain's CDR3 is CASSLDASNTEAFF. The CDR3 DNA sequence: TGTGCCAGCAGCTTAGATGCGTCGAACACTGAAGCTTTCTTT.

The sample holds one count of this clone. The CDR3: CATSTDGIVETQYF. Here the CDR3 DNA reads TGTGCCACCAGCACAGATGGGATCGTGGAGACCCAGTACTTC. The chain combines TRBV15 with TRBJ2-5; D remains ambiguous. With 4 bases removed from V and 5 bases from J, the gap between germline ends came to 14 bases. CDR3 length: 14 residues. From germline, CDR1 is LNHNV and CDR2 YYDKDF (reference sequence).